The 19 T cell receptor beta chains given below trace back to one sample, sequenced in a study of CD8 T cells in Susac syndrome. The RNA, about 0.45 to 1 ug, was put through reverse transcription using random hexamers. One entry per CDR3 protein results from TCRdb running MiXCR on the immunoSEQ multiplex PCR reads. The sample includes 110,000 or so distinct CDR3 sequences, 85% to 95% of them seen just once. Sequencing used CD4+ T cells from PBMCs. Source of these receptors: a human donor with multiple sclerosis.

The V and J genes are TRBV20-1 and TRBJ1-1; 9 bases are shared with TRBD1. V lost 4 bases to trimming and J lost 9 bases; unmatched junction nucleotides: 6. The CDR3 totals 12 residues. The germline V gene has CDR1 DFQATT and CDR2 SNEGSKA (reference sequence). Written as DNA, the CDR3 is TGCAGTGCTACCGGGACAGGGCAGAAAGCTTTCTTT. It encodes CSATGTGQKAFF.

The chain employs TRBV3-1 and TRBJ1-2; 7 nucleotides align to TRBD1. This CDR3 has 14 amino acids. With 2 bases clipped from V and 5 bases from J, the junction kept 5 bases outside the gene matches. Germline V gene data show CDR1 as LGHDT and CDR2 as YNNKEL (reference sequence). The CDR3 here is CASSQRDRAYGYTF. The CDR3 nucleotides read TGTGCCAGCAGCCAAAGGGACAGAGCATATGGCTACACCTTC.

The CDR3 loop is CASPSAQYF. In nucleotides, the CDR3 is TGTGCCAGCCCCTCAGCCCAGTACTTC. The chain carries TRBV25-1 and TRBJ2-5; D is ambiguous. Germline CDR1 is MGHDK and CDR2 is SYGVNS. CDR3 size: 9 residues. Trimming stripped 8 bases from V and 9 bases from J, with 7 bases between. The whole variable domain, filled in from reference TRBV25-1 and TRBJ2-5, reads EADIYQTPRYLVIGTGKKITLECSQTMGHDKMYWYQQDPGMELHLIHYSYGVNSTEKGDLSSESTVSRIRTEHFPLTLESARPSHTSQYLCASPSAQYFGPGTRLLVL.

The J gene is TRBJ1-2, the V gene TRBV5-4; possibly TRBD1 for D (5 bases). The V gene lost 1 base and the J gene lost 7 bases, with 11 bases spanning the gap. Germline-derived CDR1 and CDR2 are SGHNT and YYREEE (reference sequence). The CDR3 is 13 amino acids. The CDR3 is CASSLKPGTGYTF. The CDR3 region has the DNA TGTGCCAGCAGCTTGAAGCCAGGGACTGGCTACACCTTC.

The chain combines TRBV20-1 with TRBJ2-7, with D perhaps being TRBD1 or TRBD2 (6 bases each). The germline V gene has CDR1 DFQATT and CDR2 SNEGSKA (reference sequence). V was shortened by 6 bases and J by 0 bases, with 9 bases between the two germline ends. The CDR3 loop spans 12 amino acids. The CDR3 DNA reads as TGCAGTGCGGGGGGCTCCTCCTACGAGCAGTACTTC. Its protein is CSAGGSSYEQYF.

V usage is TRBV2 and J usage is TRBJ2-1, with TRBD1 matching 8 bases. Trimming removed 0 bases from V and 5 bases from J; junction bases left unmatched: 9. The CDR3 sequence is 17 residues long. Germline V CDR1 and CDR2: SNHLY, FYNNEI. As DNA, the CDR3 is TGTGCCAGCAGTGAAGCGCTTTGGAGGACAGGGAACAATGAGCAGTTCTTC. The encoded protein is CASSEALWRTGNNEQFF.

The rearrangement joins TRBV4-2 to TRBJ1-4; a possible D gene is TRBD1 (6 bases). Germline assignment: CDR1 LGHNA and CDR2 YNFKEQ. This CDR3 has 20 amino acids. V was cut by 3 bases and J by 0 bases, with 23 bases left in between. The CDR3 reads CASSQPPGHLKIATNEKLFF. CDR3 nucleotide sequence: TGTGCCAGCAGCCAGCCCCCGGGACACCTAAAAATTGCAACTAATGAAAAACTGTTTTTT.

This chain uses TRBV9 with TRBJ1-4; 11 bases line up with TRBD1. Germline assignment: CDR1 SGDLS and CDR2 YYNGEE. The CDR3 spans 18 residues. The ends lost 4 bases at V and 3 bases at J; junction bases unmatched: 11. This chain's CDR3 is CASSSGQGASGANEKLFF. In nucleotides, the CDR3 is TGTGCCAGCAGCTCTGGACAGGGGGCGAGCGGGGCTAATGAAAAACTGTTTTTT. Together with reference TRBV9 and TRBJ1-4, the CDR3 gives the full variable domain: DSGVTQTPKHLITATGQRVTLRCSPRSGDLSVYWYQQSLDQGLQFLIQYYNGEERAKGNILERFSAQQFPDLHSELNLSSLELGDSALYFCASSSGQGASGANEKLFFGSGTQLSVL.

V usage is TRBV7-3 and J usage is TRBJ1-1; 7 bases map to TRBD1. Germline trimming cut 5 bases from V and 8 bases from J; bases unmatched to any gene: 8. This CDR3 has 13 residues. Germline values: CDR1 SGHTA, CDR2 FQGTGA. The CDR3 is CASSIQQGGEAFF. The CDR3 region has the DNA TGTGCCAGCAGCATCCAACAAGGGGGCGAAGCTTTCTTT. The whole variable domain, remainder taken from reference TRBV7-3 and TRBJ1-1, is GAGVSQTPSNKVTEKGKYVELRCDPISGHTALYWYRQSLGQGPEFLIYFQGTGAADDSGLPNDRFFAVRPEGSVSTLKIQRTERGDSAVYLCASSIQQGGEAFFGQGTRLTVV.

The J gene is TRBJ2-5, the V gene TRBV7-2; 7 bases map to TRBD1. The CDR3 is 14 amino acids. V shed 2 bases, J shed 6 bases, and the junction held 6 bases outside the gene matches. The germline V gene encodes CDR1 SGHTA and CDR2 FQGNSA. This CDR3 reads CASSLRQGQQTQYF. The DNA for the CDR3 is TGTGCCAGCAGCTTACGACAGGGCCAGCAGACCCAGTACTTC.

This clonotype is a singleton in its sample. The rearrangement links TRBV12-3 or TRBV12-4 to TRBJ2-3; D unresolved. The CDR3 extends over 11 amino acids. The V end was cut by 8 bases, the J end by 3 bases, with 6 bases between. The CDR3 loop is CASQLTDTQYF. In DNA form, the CDR3 reads TGTGCCAGCCAGCTGACAGATACGCAGTATTTT.

The rearrangement uses TRBV3-1 and TRBJ2-7; no firm D call. The V end was cut by 1 base, the J end by 3 bases, with 13 bases between. This CDR3 is 15 amino acids long. Germline V gene data show CDR1 as LGHDT and CDR2 as YNNKEL (reference sequence). The CDR3 region is CASSQVSRVGYEQYF. The CDR3 DNA reads as TGTGCCAGCAGCCAAGTGAGTAGGGTGGGCTACGAGCAGTACTTC.

The V call is TRBV30, the J call TRBJ1-6; D not certain. There are 12 residues in the CDR3. Per germline, CDR1 GTSNPN and CDR2 SVGIG (reference sequence). CDR3 sequence (DNA): TGTGCAGCAACCCTGCCTTATTCACCCCTCCACTTT. Residues: CAATLPYSPLHF.

The J gene is TRBJ1-1, the V gene TRBV12-3 or TRBV12-4; tentative D call: TRBD1 (5 bases). The CDR3 spans 13 residues. V was clipped by 5 bases and J by 7 bases, with 14 bases between them. In DNA, the CDR3 is TGTGCCAGCAGTGAACAGGAGCTTGTTGAAGCTTTCTTT. Protein product: CASSEQELVEAFF.

The chain has TRBV9 and TRBJ2-7; D uncertain. Deletions cut 3 bases from V and 4 bases from J, with 14 bases between. Germline loops: CDR1 SGDLS, CDR2 YYNGEE. The CDR3 spans 14 residues. CDR3 region: CASSALDSLYEQYF. The CDR3 coding sequence is TGTGCCAGCAGCGCCCTTGATTCCCTATACGAGCAGTACTTC.

The DNA of the CDR3 is TGTGCCAGCAGTAGCCGGGACAGAAGATATGGCTACACCTTC. It specifies CASSSRDRRYGYTF. V gene TRBV6-2 or TRBV6-3 combines with J gene TRBJ1-2, with 7 positions matching TRBD1. This CDR3 region has 14 residues. CDR1 and CDR2 from the germline V gene are MNHEY and SVGEGT. With 5 bases clipped from V and 5 bases from J, the junction kept 8 bases outside the gene matches.

The rearrangement uses TRBV5-1 and TRBJ1-4; no clear D gene. Deletions cut 5 bases from V and 0 bases from J, with 11 bases between. CDR1 and CDR2 from the germline V gene are SGHRS and YFSETQ. The CDR3 has 15 residues. The CDR3 coding sequence is TGCGCCAGCAGTGAGACGGGGACAACTAATGAAAAACTGTTTTTT. Amino acids: CASSETGTTNEKLFF.

This sequence joins TRBV2 and TRBJ2-6; D unresolved. The V end lost 2 bases, the J end lost 0 bases, and 5 bases lay between the germline ends. CDR1 and CDR2 (germline): SNHLY, FYNNEI. This CDR3 has 15 amino acids. DNA for the CDR3: TGTGCCAGCAGTGAAACGCGCTCTGGGGCCAACGTCCTGACTTTC. Translated: CASSETRSGANVLTF.

V and J are TRBV5-1 and TRBJ2-3, with unresolved D. Per germline, CDR1 SGHRS and CDR2 YFSETQ. V lost 0 bases to trimming and J lost 4 bases, with 3 bases between them. The CDR3 consists of 12 residues. CDR3 amino acids: CASSLVPDTQYF. CDR3 in DNA: TGCGCCAGCAGCTTGGTGCCAGATACGCAGTATTTT.